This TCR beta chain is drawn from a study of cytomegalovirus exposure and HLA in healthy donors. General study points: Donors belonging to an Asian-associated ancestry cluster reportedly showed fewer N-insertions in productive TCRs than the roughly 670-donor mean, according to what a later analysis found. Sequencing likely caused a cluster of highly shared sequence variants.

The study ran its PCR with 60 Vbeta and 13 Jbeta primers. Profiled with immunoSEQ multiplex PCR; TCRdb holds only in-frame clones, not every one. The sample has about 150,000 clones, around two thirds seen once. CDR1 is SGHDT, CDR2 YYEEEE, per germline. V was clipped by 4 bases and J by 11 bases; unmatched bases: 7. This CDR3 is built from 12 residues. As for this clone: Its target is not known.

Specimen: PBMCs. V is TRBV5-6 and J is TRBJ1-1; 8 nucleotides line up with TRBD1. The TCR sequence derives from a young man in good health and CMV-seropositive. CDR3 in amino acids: CASSTGQVMAFF. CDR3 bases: TGTGCCAGCAGCACGGGACAGGTTATGGCTTTCTTT.